This T cell receptor beta chain derives from a study of blood T cells in healthy people across ages. Whole-study results and caveats: Age showed a roughly linear inverse relationship with TCR beta diversity per million T cells. Those diversity estimates obtained from one million T cells were thought to be underestimates.

Healthy Caucasians from Russia aged roughly 6 to 90 served as donors. It was with a sample-barcoded 5' primer and a J-beta primer mix that a second PCR of about 6 to 11 cycles was run. Via MiXCR, TCRdb re-called the 5' RACE reads, giving one row per CDR3 protein. The data show approximately 1,000,000 distinct CDR3 sequences, 45% seen once. As concerns this clonotype: Antigen: not known.

V was pared by 1 base and J by 0 bases, with 10 bases between. The CDR3 contains 15 residues. Germline V gene sequence: CDR1 WSHSY, CDR2 SAAADI. This chain uses TRBV10-2 with TRBJ2-7; D perhaps matches TRBD1 (5 bases). The sample taken for sequencing was blood. The receptor's source is an older woman in good health. CDR3 sequence reads: CASSEWGTSSYEQYF. The CDR3 region has the DNA TGCGCCAGCAGTGAGTGGGGCACGAGCTCCTACGAGCAGTACTTC.